The sequence of this TCR beta chain was determined in a study of Graves' ophthalmopathy and Graves' hyperthyroidism. TCR beta CDR3 amplification used RNA transcripts. The first-round RT-PCR employed HTBI primers together with the Qiagen OneStep RT-PCR kit. A multiplex PCR was then performed as the second round. TCRdb fed the multiplex PCR reads into MiXCR, producing one record per CDR3 protein. The repertoire includes around 600,000 distinct CDR3 sequences, about 41% of them detected once, and about 3.3% sits in the top ten. The CDR3 loop spans 16 amino acids. Trimming took off 3 bases at V and 7 bases at J, with 16 bases between the two ends. Germline CDR1 MNHNY, CDR2 SVGAGI (reference sequence).

The clonotype comes from an adult man with Graves' ophthalmopathy. Sample: peripheral blood. The chain recombines TRBV6-6 with TRBJ1-6; maybe TRBD1 (5 bases). The chain's CDR3 is CASSYLEGNANSPLHF. CDR3 bases: TGTGCCAGCAGTTATCTAGAGGGGAATGCGAATTCACCCCTCCACTTT.